This T cell receptor (beta chain) was identified during a study of cytomegalovirus exposure and HLA in healthy donors. There are a few counts of this clone. Its antigen is still unknown. General study results and limits: Reportedly, a later analysis found an Asian-associated ancestry cluster had fewer N-insertions than the roughly 700-donor mean. In vitro confirmation showed a few CMV-associated chains to be CMV antigen specific.

The PCR used 60 Vbeta and 13 Jbeta primers. Clones were sequenced by immunoSEQ multiplex PCR, and TCRdb holds only the in-frame ones, with some missing. The sample lists 95,000 to 150,000 clones; roughly 71% were seen once. Sequenced sample: PBMCs. The clonotype comes from a woman in her 40s in good health and CMV-seropositive.

The CDR3 DNA reads TGTGCCAGCAGCTCGGACAGAGGGATATCCAATGAGCAGTTCTTC. This gives the protein CASSSDRGISNEQFF. The chain is built from TRBV11-3 and TRBJ2-1, with a tentative D call TRBD1 (6 bases). V lost 4 bases and J lost 6, with 16 bases in between. CDR3 length equals 15 residues. Germline V CDR1 and CDR2: SGHNT, YENEEA.